A selection of T cell receptor beta chains follows, all from one sample in a study of T cell responses to AZD1222 COVID-19 vaccine. Sequencing was performed with immunoSEQ multiplex PCR; in TCRdb, only in-frame clones are kept and a portion is missing. This repertoire shows about 190,000 clones, more than 75% found once; its top ten account for roughly 0.98%. This specimen was peripheral blood, taken on day 0 of AZD1222 vaccination. The source is an adult in good health. CDR3s include the opening cysteine and the closing phenylalanine or tryptophan. The D gene is left open where the match is weak. Clone size, where shown, is once, few, many, or a class for clones that have expanded.

>.|TRBJ1-6|TRBV10-1|.
CASSRDGNNSPLHF
TGCGCCAGCAGCCGGGACGGAAATAATTCACCCCTCCACTTT
>.|TRBJ1-4|TRBV12-3/TRBV12-4|.
CASSFNEKLFF
TGTGCCAGCAGCTTCAATGAAAAACTGTTTTTT
>TRBD1|TRBJ1-2|TRBV2|.
CASSLGTGANYGYTF
TGTGCCAGCAGCCTTGGAACAGGGGCTAACTATGGCTACACCTTC
>TRBD2|TRBJ2-1|TRBV13|.
CASSATPGTSRYNEQFF
TGTGCCAGCAGCGCCACCCCCGGGACTAGCCGATACAATGAGCAGTTCTTC
>.|TRBJ1-1|TRBV5-6|few
CASSLLPVPNTEAFF
TGTGCCAGCAGCTTGCTCCCAGTCCCGAACACTGAAGCTTTCTTT
>.|TRBJ2-7|TRBV21-1|.
CASSPGTSEAVYEQYF
TGTGCCAGCAGCCCCGGGACTAGCGAGGCAGTCTACGAGCAGTACTTC
>.|TRBJ2-7|TRBV7-8|.
CASRGWGVSYEQYF
TGTGCCAGCCGCGGATGGGGCGTCTCCTACGAGCAGTACTTC
>.|TRBJ2-1|TRBV11-3|.
CASSLDGGEQFF
TGTGCCAGCAGCTTAGATGGCGGTGAGCAGTTCTTC
>.|TRBJ1-2|TRBV2|.
CASRGRDGYTF
TGTGCCAGCAGGGGCAGGGATGGCTACACCTTC
>TRBD2|TRBJ2-7|TRBV4-2|.
CASSQQREGVNYEQYF
TGTGCCAGCAGCCAACAACGGGAGGGAGTCAACTACGAGCAGTACTTC
>.|TRBJ1-2|TRBV5-6|.
CASSRRDYGYTF
TGTGCCAGCAGTCGGAGGGACTATGGCTACACCTTC
>.|TRBJ1-1|TRBV7-9|.
CASSDYTEAFF
TGTGCCAGCAGCGACTACACTGAAGCTTTCTTT
>TRBD1|TRBJ2-7|TRBV19|few
CASSIGTGLYEQYF
TGTGCCAGTAGTATCGGGACAGGGCTCTACGAGCAGTACTTC
>TRBD2|TRBJ2-7|TRBV4-2|once
CASSQSTSGGNYEQYF
TGTGCCAGCAGCCAATCGACTAGCGGGGGAAACTACGAGCAGTACTTC
>.|TRBJ2-7|TRBV5-5|.
CASRPHMDGASYEQYF
TGTGCCAGCAGACCCCATATGGACGGAGCCTCCTACGAGCAGTACTTC
>.|TRBJ2-7|TRBV7-2|.
CASSLVGPSYEQYF
TGTGCCAGCAGCTTAGTCGGCCCCTCCTACGAGCAGTACTTC
>TRBD1|TRBJ1-2|TRBV10-3|.
CAISGQGDNYGYTF
TGTGCCATCAGCGGACAGGGGGATAACTATGGCTACACCTTC
>.|TRBJ2-7|TRBV7-9|.
CASSWIRTEGSYEQYF
TGTGCCAGCAGCTGGATACGGACAGAAGGATCCTACGAGCAGTACTTC
>TRBD1|TRBJ1-3|TRBV28|.
CASSGITGASGNTIYF
TGTGCCAGCAGTGGTATAACAGGGGCCTCTGGAAACACCATATATTTT
>.|TRBJ1-5|TRBV11-2|.
CASSLAGGVYQPQHF
TGTGCCAGCAGCTTAGCTGGGGGTGTATACCAGCCCCAGCATTTT
>TRBD2|TRBJ2-5|TRBV6-1|.
CASSELAGIQETQYF
TGTGCCAGCAGTGAGCTAGCGGGGATCCAAGAGACCCAGTACTTC
>TRBD1|TRBJ1-1|TRBV15|.
CATSDPSGATGGAFF
TGTGCCACCAGCGACCCAAGTGGGGCTACAGGGGGAGCTTTCTTT
>TRBD1|TRBJ1-1|TRBV18|.
CASSAGTGDEAFF
TGTGCCAGCTCAGCCGGGACAGGGGACGAAGCTTTCTTT
>.|TRBJ2-7|TRBV28|.
CASRALGEGHEQYF
TGTGCCAGCAGGGCGCTTGGAGAGGGCCACGAGCAGTACTTC
>.|TRBJ1-4|TRBV12-3/TRBV12-4|.
CASRLWEYEKLFF
TGTGCCAGCAGACTTTGGGAGTATGAAAAACTGTTTTTT
>TRBD1|TRBJ2-1|TRBV9|.
CASSSGTGYNEQFF
TGTGCCAGCAGCTCAGGGACAGGGTACAATGAGCAGTTCTTC
>.|TRBJ1-4|TRBV2|once
CASSEGGNEKLFF
TGTGCCAGCAGTGAAGGGGGTAATGAAAAACTGTTTTTT
>.|TRBJ2-7|TRBV7-8|.
CASSWGDPRYEQYF
TGTGCCAGCAGCTGGGGGGACCCACGCTACGAGCAGTACTTC
>.|TRBJ2-5|TRBV5-6|.
CASSPHLQETQYF
TGTGCCAGCAGCCCCCACCTCCAGGAGACCCAGTACTTC
>.|TRBJ1-1|TRBV6-5|.
CASRPLGVNTEAFF
TGTGCCAGCAGGCCATTGGGGGTGAACACTGAAGCTTTCTTT
>TRBD1|TRBJ2-2|TRBV28|.
CASRPYRGATGELFF
TGTGCCAGCAGGCCCTACAGGGGGGCCACCGGGGAGCTGTTTTTT
>.|TRBJ2-2|TRBV5-1|.
CASSEGGNTGELFF
TGCGCCAGCAGTGAGGGGGGAAACACCGGGGAGCTGTTTTTT
>TRBD1|TRBJ2-4|TRBV10-3|.
CAISGDRGGNIQYF
TGTGCCATCAGTGGGGACAGGGGCGGAAACATTCAGTACTTC
>.|TRBJ1-2|TRBV13|.
CASSFDSYGYTF
TGTGCCAGCAGCTTTGACAGCTATGGCTACACCTTC
>TRBD1|TRBJ1-6|TRBV27|.
CASSVGDSRSPLHF
TGTGCCAGCAGCGTAGGGGACAGTCGCTCACCCCTCCACTTT
>.|TRBJ2-1|TRBV18|.
CASSPVRDSGSEQFF
TGTGCCAGCTCACCAGTTAGGGACTCTGGATCTGAGCAGTTCTTC
>TRBD2|TRBJ2-5|TRBV5-8|.
CASSLGLAGANQETQYF
TGTGCCAGCAGCTTGGGCCTAGCGGGGGCCAATCAAGAGACCCAGTACTTC
>.|TRBJ1-3|TRBV25-1|.
CASSEYQTRSSGNTIYF
TGTGCCAGCAGTGAATACCAGACACGGAGCTCTGGAAACACCATATATTTT
>.|TRBJ1-1|TRBV18|.
CASSLGGLTEAFF
TGTGCCAGCTCTCTCGGGGGGTTGACTGAAGCTTTCTTT
>.|TRBJ2-2|TRBV7-3|.
CASSTRETSGELFF
TGTGCCAGCAGCACAAGGGAAACTAGCGGGGAGCTGTTTTTT
>.|TRBJ1-6|TRBV3-1/TRBV3-2|.
CASSQAGANSPLHF
TGTGCCAGCAGCCAAGCGGGGGCTAATTCACCCCTCCACTTT
>TRBD1|TRBJ1-4|TRBV28|.
CASSRGGEMEKLFF
TGTGCCAGCAGCAGGGGGGGGGAGATGGAAAAACTGTTTTTT
>TRBD1|TRBJ2-7|TRBV28|.
CASRYLGDRAYEQYF
TGTGCCAGCAGATATTTGGGCGACAGGGCCTACGAGCAGTACTTC